The 17 T cell receptor beta chains in this list originate from one sample, sequenced in a study of control samples from healthy donors and cancer patients (dated by TCRdb to the early 2020s). Libraries came from the immunoSEQ multiplex PCR assay. In its TCRdb copy, this immuneACCESS table keeps in-frame sequences only and misses some clones. Where compared with another copy, unresolved V genes explain less than half of these, and the others have no known cause. The sample records about 89,000 clones, 86% of which are singletons. The ten most abundant clones make up more than 20% of the sample. The sample comprised blood. The receptor source for this set is a man aged 25 to 45 in good health.

This clone was found once. The chain combines TRBV14 with TRBJ1-2, with 12 bases matching TRBD1. Germline V gives CDR1 SGHDN, CDR2 FVKESK. Trimming took 4 bases from V and 7 from J; bases not matched to a gene: 10. The CDR3 contains 16 residues. CDR3 protein: CASSRLPGTGGFGYTF. The CDR3 coding sequence is TGTGCCAGCAGCCGCCTTCCCGGGACAGGGGGCTTTGGCTACACCTTC.

V and J are TRBV10-3 and TRBJ2-6; D call uncertain. CDR1 and CDR2 (germline): ENHRY, SYGVKD. Trimming took 0 bases from V and 0 from J, leaving 3 bases between them. There are 15 residues in the CDR3. This chain's CDR3 is CAISESASGANVLTF. In DNA form, the CDR3 reads TGTGCCATCAGTGAGTCAGCCTCTGGGGCCAACGTCCTGACTTTC.

V gene TRBV30 combines with J gene TRBJ1-4; 10 nucleotides agree with TRBD1. The J segment lost 3 bases and the V segment lost 3 bases, leaving 13 bases of the junction unmatched. Looked up from germline, CDR1 is GTSNPN and CDR2 is SVGIG (reference sequence). This CDR3 spans 18 amino acids. The CDR3 loop is CAWSSGTGAPMPNEKLFF. Written as DNA, the CDR3 is TGTGCCTGGAGCTCCGGGACAGGGGCGCCTATGCCTAATGAAAAACTGTTTTTT.

This chain connects TRBV5-4 to TRBJ1-6; 12 bases are shared with TRBD1. The germline V gene has CDR1 SGHNT and CDR2 YYREEE (reference sequence). The CDR3 is 15 amino acids. With V trimmed by 4 bases and J by 10 bases, 6 bases remained unmatched. The CDR3 protein is CASSTGTGGGSPLHF. The CDR3 DNA reads as TGTGCCAGCAGCACCGGGACAGGGGGCGGGTCACCCCTCCACTTT.

This sequence joins TRBV6-2 or TRBV6-3 and TRBJ2-3, with TRBD2 identical over 9 bases. J was trimmed by 0 bases and V by 0 bases; bases with no gene match: 7. The CDR3 is 18 amino acids. Germline CDR1 reads MNHEY; CDR2 reads SVGEGT. The CDR3 sequence: CASSYSASGVPSTDTQYF. The CDR3 region has the DNA TGTGCCAGCAGTTACTCGGCTAGCGGGGTCCCTAGCACAGATACGCAGTATTTT.

The chain employs TRBV5-1 and TRBJ2-2, with a weak D call TRBD2 (6 bases). Per the germline V gene, CDR1 is SGHRS and CDR2 is YFSETQ. Trimming removed 5 bases at V and 2 bases at J, with 10 bases between. The CDR3 length is 14 residues. The CDR3 loop reads CASSGTANTGELFF. The CDR3 DNA is TGCGCCAGCAGTGGGACTGCTAACACCGGGGAGCTGTTTTTT.

This rearrangement joins TRBV5-1 to TRBJ2-5; the D gene is possibly TRBD1 (6 bases). The germline V gene has CDR1 SGHRS and CDR2 YFSETQ. V gave up 6 bases and J gave up 0 bases, with 15 bases separating them. This CDR3 is built from 15 residues. The CDR3 DNA sequence: TGCGCCAGCACCCGGACAGATTTGTACCAAGAGACCCAGTACTTC. Its translation: CASTRTDLYQETQYF.

The chain uses TRBV28 and TRBJ2-7; TRBD1 matches 7 bases. J gave up 4 bases and V 6 bases, and 15 bases lay outside the gene matches. The CDR3 loop spans 16 amino acids. The germline V gene encodes CDR1 MDHEN and CDR2 SYDVKM. CDR3 DNA sequence: TGTGCCAGCAGAAGCCTGGGACAGACTCCGACTTACGAGCAGTACTTC. Translating gives CASRSLGQTPTYEQYF.

The genes are TRBV19 and TRBJ2-2, with 9 positions matching TRBD1. The CDR3 has 16 amino acids. Germline values: CDR1 LNHDA, CDR2 SQIVND (reference sequence). Trimming at V came to 4 bases and at J to 2 bases, leaving 5 bases not matched to a gene. Written as DNA, the CDR3 is TGTGCCAGTAGTAGGGGGGACAGGGTTAACACCGGGGAGCTGTTTTTT. Amino acids: CASSRGDRVNTGELFF.

This clone has only a few counts. V is TRBV7-2 and J is TRBJ2-4, with a weak D call TRBD1 (6 bases). Trimming took 6 bases from V and 0 from J, leaving 15 bases between them. CDR1 and CDR2 from the germline V gene are SGHTA and FQGNSA. The CDR3 length is 16 residues. The CDR3 reads CASSPGQILAKNIQYF. The CDR3 DNA sequence: TGTGCCAGCAGTCCCGGACAGATCCTAGCCAAAAACATTCAGTACTTC.

This clone was detected only once. The V and J genes are TRBV19 and TRBJ2-1, with 9 bases identical to TRBD2. The V and J ends lost 3 bases and 0 bases, in that order; junction bases with no gene match: 15. This CDR3 contains 20 residues. Germline V CDR1 and CDR2: LNHDA, SQIVND (reference sequence). As DNA, the CDR3 is TGTGCCAGTAGTATCACAAGGGCGGGGGGGCCTCGCAGCTCCTACAATGAGCAGTTCTTC. This gives the protein CASSITRAGGPRSSYNEQFF.

This chain joins TRBV13 and TRBJ2-3, with 9 bases aligning to TRBD1. V shed 4 bases, J shed 1 base, and the junction held 9 bases outside the gene matches. CDR3 length equals 17 residues. Germline V CDR1 and CDR2: PRHDT, FYEKMQ (reference sequence). CDR3: CASSYRRTGGRTDTQYF. The CDR3 DNA sequence: TGTGCCAGCAGCTACCGACGAACAGGGGGCCGCACAGATACGCAGTATTTT.

V usage is TRBV9 and J usage is TRBJ2-3; no firm D call. V was clipped by 0 bases and J by 5 bases, with 1 base between them. In germline, CDR1 is SGDLS, CDR2 YYNGEE. The CDR3 totals 11 residues. The CDR3 reads CASSVGDTQYF. The CDR3 DNA sequence: TGTGCCAGCAGCGTAGGAGATACGCAGTATTTT.

The V call is TRBV7-3, the J call TRBJ2-3; D could derive from TRBD1 or TRBD2 (5 bases each). Trimming removed 4 bases from V and 4 bases from J, with 9 bases in between. CDR1 is SGHTA and CDR2 is FQGTGA in the germline V gene. This CDR3 contains 13 residues. The CDR3 region has the DNA TGTGCCAGCAGCTCTGGGACCTCAGATACGCAGTATTTT. It translates to CASSSGTSDTQYF.

The V gene is TRBV4-2, the J gene TRBJ2-1; 9 positions agree with TRBD2. The ends lost 4 bases at V and 3 bases at J; junction bases unmatched: 19. This CDR3 has 20 amino acids. CDR1 LGHNA and CDR2 YNFKEQ come from the germline V gene. CDR3 loop: CASSPQLNKRGGGVYNEQFF. For the CDR3, the DNA is TGTGCCAGCAGCCCCCAATTAAACAAAAGGGGCGGGGGGGTCTACAATGAGCAGTTCTTC.

The CDR3 protein is CASSSIPGTVSYNEQFF. CDR3 in DNA: TGCGCCAGCAGCTCGATCCCCGGGACAGTGTCCTACAATGAGCAGTTCTTC. The genes are TRBV5-1 and TRBJ2-1; 7 nucleotides match TRBD1. Germline-derived CDR1 and CDR2 are SGHRS and YFSETQ. With 3 bases clipped from V and 1 base from J, the junction kept 10 bases outside the gene matches. The CDR3 is made up of 17 amino acids.

This clone occurred a few times. The chain carries TRBV7-2 and TRBJ1-6; no definite D call. CDR3 length equals 13 residues. Trimming took off 7 bases at V and 5 bases at J, with 9 bases between the two ends. CDR1 and CDR2 from the germline V gene are SGHTA and FQGNSA. CDR3 amino acids: CASNYRDNSPLHF. In nucleotides, the CDR3 is TGTGCCAGCAACTATAGGGATAATTCACCCCTCCACTTT.